In this sample, the clone carrying this TCR beta chain turned up once. Antigen unknown. In germline, CDR1 is MNHEY, CDR2 SMNVEV (reference sequence). This CDR3 contains 15 residues. V was clipped by 5 bases and J by 8 bases, with 19 bases between them. Sequenced with the Oncomine TCR Beta short-read assay was DNA taken from cultured CD4+ T cells. TCRdb processed the PCR reads anew with MiXCR; each CDR3 protein has one entry. The sample lists approximately 16,000 distinct CDR3 sequences; approximately 55% were seen once. These data originate in a study of vaccination and CD4 T cells after COVID-19. Treatment noted: roughly nine-day PBMC culture with coronavirus spike peptide pools or control peptides (ViraFEST assay).

The sequence derives from a human donor who had recovered from COVID-19. Source: CD4+ T cells from blood, cultured in vitro, taken before SARS-CoV-2 vaccination. This chain joins TRBV27 and TRBJ2-1; no definite D call. CDR3 nucleotides: TGTGCCAGCAGTCCCTGGGCAGGTATCACCGATGAGCAGTTCTTC. This gives the protein CASSPWAGITDEQFF.